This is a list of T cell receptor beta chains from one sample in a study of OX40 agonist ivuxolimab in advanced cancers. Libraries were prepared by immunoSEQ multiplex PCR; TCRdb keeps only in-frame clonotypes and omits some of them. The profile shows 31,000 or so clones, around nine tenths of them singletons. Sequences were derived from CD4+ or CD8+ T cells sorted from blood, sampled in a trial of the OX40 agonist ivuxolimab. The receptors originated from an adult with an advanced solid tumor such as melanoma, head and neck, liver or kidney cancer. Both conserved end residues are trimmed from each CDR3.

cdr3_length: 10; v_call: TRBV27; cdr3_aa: ASSPSGWEQY
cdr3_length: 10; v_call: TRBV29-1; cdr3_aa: SVEWGVNEQF
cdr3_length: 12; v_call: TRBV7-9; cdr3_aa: ASSLLGDSPEAF
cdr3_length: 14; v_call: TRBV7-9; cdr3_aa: ASSSSRAGNNQPQH
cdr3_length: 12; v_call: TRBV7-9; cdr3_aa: ASSLLGANEKLF
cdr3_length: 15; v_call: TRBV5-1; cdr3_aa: ASSHAAMGSSTDTQY
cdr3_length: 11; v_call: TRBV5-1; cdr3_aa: ASSEAGAYEQY
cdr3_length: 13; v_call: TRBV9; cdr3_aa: ASSVALVPHDEAF
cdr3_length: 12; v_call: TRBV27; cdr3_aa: ASSLSTGGDEQY
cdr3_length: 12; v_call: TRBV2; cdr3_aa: ASSEGGGSYERY
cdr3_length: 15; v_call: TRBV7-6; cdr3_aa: ASSLARGLAGNNEQF
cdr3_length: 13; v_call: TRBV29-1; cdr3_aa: SVEGLAGGTYEQY
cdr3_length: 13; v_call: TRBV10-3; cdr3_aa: AISEAVAAQETQY
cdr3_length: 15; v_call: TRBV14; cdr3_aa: ASSLRDWDSTGNTIY
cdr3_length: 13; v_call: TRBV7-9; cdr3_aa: ASSLGTGSNYEQY
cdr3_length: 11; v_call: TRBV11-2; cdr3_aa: ASSLGGSSEAF
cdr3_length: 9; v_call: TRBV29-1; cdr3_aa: SVGPGYEQY
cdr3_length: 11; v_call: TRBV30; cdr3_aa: AWSLWTNEKLF
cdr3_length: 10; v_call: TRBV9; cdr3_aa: ASSKMNTEAF
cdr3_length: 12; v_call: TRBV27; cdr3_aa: ASSLSTSVDEQY
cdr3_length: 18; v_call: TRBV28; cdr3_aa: ASSFVARLAIPVTNQPQH
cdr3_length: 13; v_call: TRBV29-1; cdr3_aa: SVADGGSNTGELF
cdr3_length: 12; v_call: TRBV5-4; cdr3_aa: ASSGGLAGVEQF
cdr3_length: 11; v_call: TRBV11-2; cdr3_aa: ASSLGNSYEQY
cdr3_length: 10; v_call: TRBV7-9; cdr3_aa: ASTKLNTEAF
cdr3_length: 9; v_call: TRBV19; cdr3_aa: ASMTSNEQF
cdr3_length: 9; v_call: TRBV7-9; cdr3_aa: ASRGVTEAF
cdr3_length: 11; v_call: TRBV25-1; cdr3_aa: ASSYGQGDGYT
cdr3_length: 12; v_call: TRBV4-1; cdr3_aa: ASSQDWTAYEQY
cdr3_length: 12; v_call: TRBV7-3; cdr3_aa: ASSLSGAGETQY
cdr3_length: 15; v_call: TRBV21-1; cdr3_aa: ASSAGQGGLASETQY
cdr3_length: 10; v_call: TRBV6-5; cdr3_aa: ASSYGGETQY
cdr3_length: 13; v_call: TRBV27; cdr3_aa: ASSLYGDPTDTQY
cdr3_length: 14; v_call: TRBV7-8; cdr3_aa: ASSLERQGMSDTQY
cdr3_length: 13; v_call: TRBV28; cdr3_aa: ASIPTGATNEKLF
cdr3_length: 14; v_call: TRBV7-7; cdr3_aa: ASSLGPEGRQETQY
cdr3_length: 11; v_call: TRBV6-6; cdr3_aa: ASSLDEGWEQY
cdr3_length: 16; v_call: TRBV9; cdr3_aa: ASSVAETSGFLNYEQY
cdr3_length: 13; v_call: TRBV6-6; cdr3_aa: ASSYSGEVDTEAF
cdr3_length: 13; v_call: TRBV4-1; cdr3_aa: ASGGTTGNGNTIY
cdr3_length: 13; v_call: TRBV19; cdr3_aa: ASSIAQPAPYGYT
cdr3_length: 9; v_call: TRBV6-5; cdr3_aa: ASGQRDTQY